The 5 T cell receptor beta chains below were found in one sample sequenced in a study of T-cell memory formation after mild COVID-19. Using its own MiXCR run on the 5' RACE reads, TCRdb lists one record per CDR3 protein. Of about 470,000 distinct CDR3 sequences in the sample, roughly 25% were seen once. Input material: PBMCs or a T cell subset sorted from them (not recorded which). The receptors were gathered from an adult woman who had mild COVID-19 (a few samples of this study predate the infection). Cell type and time point are not known.

This clonotype appeared a few times. The chain has TRBV27 and TRBJ1-1; 7 positions match TRBD1. This CDR3 is 15 amino acids long. Germline values: CDR1 MNHEY, CDR2 SMNVEV (reference sequence). With 4 bases clipped from V and 3 bases from J, the junction kept 8 bases outside the gene matches. The CDR3 loop reads CASSSGQEGYTEAFF. The CDR3 DNA sequence: TGTGCCAGCAGTTCCGGACAGGAAGGCTACACTGAAGCTTTCTTT.

The chain uses TRBV7-9 and TRBJ2-7; D may be TRBD1 (5 bases). Trimming removed 1 base from V and 5 bases from J, with 12 bases in between. The germline V gene has CDR1 SEHNR and CDR2 FQNEAQ (reference sequence). The CDR3 contains 14 residues. CDR3 sequence reads: CASSLGTIYNEQYF. In nucleotides, the CDR3 is TGTGCCAGCAGCTTAGGGACAATTTACAACGAGCAGTACTTC. The full variable domain, with the rest looked up from reference TRBV7-9 and TRBJ2-7, is DTGVSQNPRHKITKRGQNVTFRCDPISEHNRLYWYRQTLGQGPEFLTYFQNEAQLEKSRLLSDRFSAERPKGSFSTLEIQRTEQGDSAMYLCASSLGTIYNEQYFGPGTRLTVT.

This clonotype appeared a few times. J is TRBJ1-3 and V is TRBV4-3, with D unclear. The V end was cut by 4 bases, the J end by 0 bases, with 13 bases between. Germline CDR1 is LGHNA and CDR2 is YSLEER. The CDR3 is 16 amino acids. The CDR3 coding sequence is TGCGCCAGCAGCCCGCGGACCGCCGCCTCTGGAAACACCATATATTTT. Encoded protein: CASSPRTAASGNTIYF.

The J gene is TRBJ2-7, the V gene TRBV2, with 7 bases that match TRBD1. The V segment lost 1 base and the J segment 2 bases; nucleotides outside the gene matches: 2. CDR1 and CDR2 from the germline V gene are SNHLY and FYNNEI. The CDR3 is 14 residues long. The CDR3 nucleotides read TGTGCCAGCAGTGAAGGGACAGGTCCCTACGAGCAGTACTTC. This gives the protein CASSEGTGPYEQYF.

V is TRBV28 and J is TRBJ2-2; D not resolved. Trimming pared 4 bases from V and 10 bases from J, leaving 7 bases between. Germline CDR1 and CDR2: MDHEN and SYDVKM. The length of the CDR3 is 11 residues. CDR3 sequence (DNA): TGTGCCAGCAGTTATGTCGAGGAGCTGTTTTTT. This gives the protein CASSYVEELFF.